Each of the 20 T cell receptor beta chains below was sequenced from the same sample in a study of blood T cells in healthy people across ages. Then a second PCR, running about 6 to 11 cycles, was carried out with a sample-barcoded 5' primer and a J-beta primer mix. TCRdb fed the 5' RACE reads into MiXCR, producing one record per CDR3 protein. This sample has about 650,000 distinct CDR3 sequences, with approximately 31% found just once. The sample comprised blood. The source of these receptors is a woman older than 75 in good health.

V is TRBV7-3 and J is TRBJ2-3; no reliable D call. Trimming removed 1 base at V and 2 bases at J, with 7 bases between. This CDR3 contains 14 residues. Germline CDR1 SGHTA, CDR2 FQGTGA. CDR3 DNA sequence: TGTGCCAGCAGCTTAAACCTACCCACAGATACGCAGTATTTT. This translates into CASSLNLPTDTQYF.

This clonotype has just a few counts. The V call is TRBV12-3 or TRBV12-4, the J call TRBJ1-1; the match to TRBD1 covers 8 bases. V dropped 2 bases and J dropped 0; count of bases not matched to a gene: 11. The CDR3 is 18 residues long. Here the CDR3 DNA reads TGTGCCAGCAGTTTATACCGGACAGGGCAAACCTTGAACACTGAAGCTTTCTTT. Translated, it gives CASSLYRTGQTLNTEAFF.

This clonotype was counted many times. The chain uses TRBV7-2 and TRBJ2-1, with TRBD2 matching 10 bases. This CDR3 has 16 residues. Germline loops: CDR1 SGHTA, CDR2 FQGNSA. V gave up 4 bases and J gave up 5 bases; unmatched junction bases: 8. The CDR3: CASSSSGGLIDNEQFF. The CDR3 DNA follows: TGTGCCAGCAGCTCTAGCGGGGGCCTAATTGACAATGAGCAGTTCTTC.

This clonotype has a count of ten or more. The rearrangement uses TRBV12-3 or TRBV12-4 and TRBJ2-1, with D possibly matching TRBD2 (6 bases). The CDR3 length is 14 residues. The V end lost 4 bases, the J end lost 5 bases, and 12 bases lay between the germline ends. CDR3 DNA sequence: TGTGCCAGCAGTTGGGGCGGAGGGGACAATGAGCAGTTCTTC. It encodes CASSWGGGDNEQFF.

This clonotype was observed many times. The V gene is TRBV6-1, the J gene TRBJ1-1, with 7 bases aligning to TRBD1. The length of the CDR3 is 14 residues. V gave up 4 bases and J gave up 6 bases; unmatched junction bases: 8. CDR1 MNHNS and CDR2 SASEGT come from the germline V gene. CDR3 nucleotides: TGTGCCAGCAGTGTAGACAGGGCTAACGCTGAAGCTTTCTTT. This gives the protein CASSVDRANAEAFF.

This clonotype has ten or more counts. The chain combines TRBV18 with TRBJ2-6, with D possibly matching TRBD2 (6 bases). The CDR3 extends over 20 amino acids. Trimming pared 3 bases from V and 0 bases from J, leaving 21 bases between. Germline loops: CDR1 KGHSH, CDR2 LQKENI. CDR3 coding DNA: TGTGCCAGCTCACCGCTTCGGACGGGAAGGAGGGACTCTGGGGCCAACGTCCTGACTTTC. Encoded protein: CASSPLRTGRRDSGANVLTF. Looking up the rest from reference TRBV18 and TRBJ2-6 gives the full variable domain: NAGVMQNPRHLVRRRGQEARLRCSPMKGHSHVYWYRQLPEEGLKFMVYLQKENIIDESGMPKERFSAEFPKEGPSILRIQQVVRGDSAAYFCASSPLRTGRRDSGANVLTFGAGSRLTVL.

With respect to this clonotype: This may come from a read error, since a much larger clone is one base off. The V and J genes are TRBV12-3 or TRBV12-4 and TRBJ2-1; perhaps TRBD1 as D (6 bases). V dropped 4 bases and J dropped 7 bases, with 14 bases sitting between them. CDR3 length: 14 amino acids. This chain's CDR3 is CASSWTQGQNEQFF. The CDR3 DNA follows: TGTGCCAGCAGTTGGACACAGGGTCAAAATGAGCAGTTCTTC.

This clonotype was picked up a small number of times. V gene TRBV20-1 combines with J gene TRBJ1-2; weak D call: TRBD1 (6 bases). Trimming stripped 3 bases from V and 6 bases from J, with 29 bases between. Germline CDR1 reads DFQATT; CDR2 reads SNEGSKA (reference sequence). The CDR3 consists of 18 residues. The CDR3 loop reads CSARMGGHNGRFFDGYTF. CDR3 nucleotides: TGCAGTGCTAGGATGGGGGGACACAACGGGAGGTTTTTTGATGGCTACACCTTC.

V is TRBV5-1 and J is TRBJ2-1; 9 bases are shared with TRBD1. The J segment lost 9 bases and the V segment lost 4 bases, leaving 8 bases of the junction unmatched. This CDR3 spans 14 amino acids. Germline CDR1 reads SGHRS; CDR2 reads YFSETQ. The DNA for the CDR3 is TGCGCCAGCAGCCCAACTGGGACAGGGCTTGAGCAGTTCTTC. Translating gives CASSPTGTGLEQFF.

About this clonotype: One junction end disagrees with the germline gene, perhaps due to a read error. The chain combines TRBV6-4 with TRBJ1-6, with D possibly matching TRBD1 (5 bases). Germline V gives CDR1 MRHNA, CDR2 SNTAGT. This CDR3 region has 15 residues. The CDR3 loop is CASSASTGGNSPPHF. The CDR3 nucleotides read TGTGCCAGCAGTGCCTCAACCGGGGGTAATTCACCCCCCCACTTT.

This clonotype came up once. In nucleotides, the CDR3 is TGTGCCAGCAGCTTGGGGCCTACCCAAGGCACTGAAGCTTTCTTT. It is translated as CASSLGPTQGTEAFF. The chain combines TRBV5-4 with TRBJ1-1; no clear D gene. V lost 0 bases to trimming and J lost 4 bases, with 13 bases between them. CDR3 length: 15 residues. Per the germline V gene, CDR1 is SGHNT and CDR2 is YYREEE (reference sequence).

A word on this clonotype: One junction end does not reproduce the germline sequence, and a read error may be involved. CDR3 nucleotides: TGTGCCGGCAGTTACTCGAACAGGGGGCGTGGGTCCTATAATTCACCCCTCCACTTT. Amino acids: CAGSYSNRGRGSYNSPLHF. V gene TRBV6-5 combines with J gene TRBJ1-6; 9 positions match TRBD1. This CDR3 is built from 19 residues. CDR1 and CDR2 from the germline V gene are MNHEY and SVGAGI.

The rearrangement uses TRBV5-1 and TRBJ2-3; no clear D gene. Trimming left V 4 bases short and J 4 bases short, with 10 bases between. Germline V lookup: CDR1 SGHRS, CDR2 YFSETQ. The CDR3 is 13 amino acids. CDR3 in amino acids: CASSVGDSDTQYF. Here the CDR3 DNA reads TGCGCCAGCAGCGTCGGAGATTCAGATACGCAGTATTTT.

The chain recombines TRBV9 with TRBJ1-2, with no clear D. Germline CDR1 SGDLS, CDR2 YYNGEE. V gave up 4 bases and J gave up 2 bases, with 18 bases separating them. The CDR3 sequence is 16 residues long. DNA for the CDR3: TGTGCCAGCAGCCTCCGGGAGCGTTCGGTAAACTATGGCTACACCTTC. Protein: CASSLRERSVNYGYTF.

The chain recombines TRBV5-1 with TRBJ1-1; weak D call: TRBD1 (6 bases). V was pared by 3 bases and J by 1 base, with 19 bases between. Germline CDR1 reads SGHRS; CDR2 reads YFSETQ. This CDR3 contains 17 residues. This CDR3 is CASSSKGRGLWNTEAFF. The CDR3 DNA follows: TGCGCCAGCAGCTCGAAGGGCCGGGGGCTTTGGAACACTGAAGCTTTCTTT.

The chain joins TRBV6-2 or TRBV6-3 to TRBJ1-5, with TRBD1 identical over 7 bases. The CDR3 covers 17 residues. Germline CDR1 is MNHEY and CDR2 is SVGEGT. The ends lost 0 bases at V and 8 bases at J; junction bases unmatched: 13. The CDR3 DNA sequence: TGTGCCAGCAGTTACTCATGGACAGGCCGGGGGATTAAGCCCCAGCATTTT. The encoded protein is CASSYSWTGRGIKPQHF.

This clonotype appeared many times. This chain uses TRBV4-1 with TRBJ2-4; D possibly corresponds to TRBD2 (5 bases). The CDR3 contains 16 residues. The germline V and J ends were trimmed by 0 bases and 0 bases, with 9 bases remaining between them. Per germline, CDR1 MGHRA and CDR2 YSYEKL. CDR3 sequence reads: CASSQEVGGAKNIQYF. The CDR3 DNA is TGCGCCAGCAGCCAAGAGGTAGGAGGAGCCAAAAACATTCAGTACTTC.

This clonotype appeared many times. It may be a read error: a sequence one base away is much more abundant. The rearrangement joins TRBV5-1 to TRBJ2-7, with D perhaps matching TRBD2 (5 bases). The CDR3 is made up of 14 amino acids. V dropped 3 bases and J dropped 0 bases, with 10 bases sitting between them. Germline lookup yields CDR1 SGHRS and CDR2 YFSETQ. CDR3 region: CASSWERSSYEQYF. The CDR3 bases are TGCGCCAGCAGCTGGGAGAGGAGCTCCTACGAGCAGTACTTC.

The CDR3 region is CSARASLSRANTGELFF. DNA for the CDR3: TGCAGTGCTAGAGCCTCTCTAAGCAGGGCCAACACCGGGGAGCTGTTTTTT. This sequence joins TRBV20-1 and TRBJ2-2, with D possibly matching TRBD1 (5 bases). Germline V lookup: CDR1 DFQATT, CDR2 SNEGSKA (reference sequence). Between the trimmed V and J ends, which lost 1 base and 2 bases, there was a span of 17 bases. The CDR3 consists of 17 residues.

This clonotype appeared many times. V is TRBV7-2 and J is TRBJ2-7; 9 bases map to TRBD1. The germline gives CDR1 SGHTA, CDR2 FQGNSA. The CDR3 spans 16 residues. The trim removed 5 bases at V and 3 bases at J, leaving 11 bases unmatched. In DNA form, the CDR3 reads TGTGCCAGCAGCCGAGCCCCCGACAGGGGGATCTACGAGCAGTACTTC. This encodes CASSRAPDRGIYEQYF.